This T cell receptor beta chain was retrieved from a study of early T cells in non-severe SARS-CoV-2 infection. Whole-study context: Chains stayed unpaired after sequencing of bulk RNA from unsorted whole blood.

Overall study findings and caveats: Matching results from VDJdb favored anti-spike CD8 responses, leaving private and CD4 specificities undetected.

V was pared by 11 bases and J by 7 bases, with 13 bases of the junction left unmatched. The CDR3 is 14 residues long. Germline V gene sequence: CDR1 ENHRY, CDR2 SYGVKD. Unique molecular identifiers were attached to individual cDNA molecules. Using its own MiXCR run on the 5' RACE reads, TCRdb lists one record per CDR3 protein. The profile shows roughly 32,000 distinct CDR3 sequences, 5.5% to 8% of them singletons. This clonotype occurred a few times. What it binds is not known. The rearrangement uses TRBV10-3 and TRBJ2-3; 9 bases fit TRBD2. Source material: whole blood. This sequence was found in an adult who was a healthcare worker with PCR-confirmed SARS-CoV-2 infection or an uninfected control (not recorded which). The CDR3 sequence is CALGLAGGPNTQYF. CDR3 in DNA: TGTGCCCTCGGCCTGGCGGGGGGGCCGAATACGCAGTATTTT.